A selection of T cell receptor beta chains follows, all from one sample in a study of beta chain features in type 1 diabetes. Here immunoSEQ multiplex PCR was the method, and the copy in TCRdb shows in-frame clones only, minus some. The sample holds some 230,000 clones, 7.5% to 10% seen once. Specimen: naive CD4+ T cells from blood. Receptors originate from a woman between 18 and 30 years old in good health. Each CDR3 is given with its conserved first and last residue. Fields, in order: D gene, clone size, J gene, V gene, CDR3 DNA, CDR3 protein. The D gene is left open where the match is weak. Clone size appears in some rows only: once, few, many, or a class for an expanded clone.

d_gene: TRBD2
abundance: NA
j_gene: TRBJ2-5
v_gene: TRBV9
CDR3nt: TGTGCCAGCAGCGTAGGGGTCCGAGCGGGGGGAAAAGAGACCCAGTACTTC
CDR3aa: CASSVGVRAGGKETQYF

d_gene: TRBD1
abundance: NA
j_gene: TRBJ1-2
v_gene: TRBV28
CDR3nt: TGTGCCAGCAGTTTAGCTCAGGGGGGTGGCTACACCTTC
CDR3aa: CASSLAQGGGYTF

d_gene: TRBD2
abundance: few
j_gene: TRBJ2-4
v_gene: TRBV6-1
CDR3nt: TGTGCCAGCAGTGCCCAAAGCGGGAGGTCATGGGGGGACATTCAGTACTTC
CDR3aa: CASSAQSGRSWGDIQYF

d_gene: NA
abundance: NA
j_gene: TRBJ1-2
v_gene: TRBV6-1
CDR3nt: TGTGCCAGCAGTGACAGGGTGAACTATGGCTACACCTTC
CDR3aa: CASSDRVNYGYTF

d_gene: NA
abundance: few
j_gene: TRBJ2-3
v_gene: TRBV5-8
CDR3nt: TGTGCCAGCAGCTTGGTGTCTAGCACAGATACGCAGTATTTT
CDR3aa: CASSLVSSTDTQYF

d_gene: TRBD2
abundance: few
j_gene: TRBJ2-1
v_gene: TRBV7-3
CDR3nt: TGTGCCAGCACCCGGTCTAGCGGGGGGGCCGCTGAGCAGTTCTTC
CDR3aa: CASTRSSGGAAEQFF

d_gene: NA
abundance: NA
j_gene: TRBJ1-6
v_gene: TRBV9
CDR3nt: TGTGCCAGCAGCGTAAGACAAAGTTCACCCCTCCACTTT
CDR3aa: CASSVRQSSPLHF

d_gene: NA
abundance: few
j_gene: TRBJ1-1
v_gene: TRBV9
CDR3nt: TGTGCCAGCAGCCCAGGACAGCTAGGCTATCCTGAAGCTTTCTTT
CDR3aa: CASSPGQLGYPEAFF

d_gene: NA
abundance: few
j_gene: TRBJ1-1
v_gene: TRBV27
CDR3nt: TGTGCCAGCAGTTGGAGGGGTGTGAACACTGAAGCTTTCTTT
CDR3aa: CASSWRGVNTEAFF

d_gene: TRBD2
abundance: few
j_gene: TRBJ2-5
v_gene: TRBV7-9
CDR3nt: TGTGCCAGCAGCTTAAGGGGGACTAGCTCGTCCCGAGAGACCCAGTACTTC
CDR3aa: CASSLRGTSSSRETQYF

d_gene: TRBD2
abundance: NA
j_gene: TRBJ2-1
v_gene: TRBV6-1
CDR3nt: TGTGCCAGCAGTGACCTACCCCGGGCGGGAGCCCATGAGCAGTTCTTC
CDR3aa: CASSDLPRAGAHEQFF

d_gene: NA
abundance: few
j_gene: TRBJ1-1
v_gene: TRBV2
CDR3nt: TGTGCCAGCAAGGGGGTTACCGCTGAAGCTTTCTTT
CDR3aa: CASKGVTAEAFF

d_gene: TRBD2
abundance: NA
j_gene: TRBJ2-1
v_gene: TRBV30
CDR3nt: TGTGCCTGGAGAGCTGGGACTAGCGGCTACAATGAGCAGTTCTTC
CDR3aa: CAWRAGTSGYNEQFF

d_gene: TRBD2
abundance: NA
j_gene: TRBJ2-7
v_gene: TRBV7-8
CDR3nt: TGTGCCAGCAGCCGGACTAGCGGGAGGGCCGAGCTCTACGAGCAGTACTTC
CDR3aa: CASSRTSGRAELYEQYF

d_gene: NA
abundance: few
j_gene: TRBJ1-3
v_gene: TRBV6-5
CDR3nt: TGTGCCAGCAGTTACCAGATGGACAGAGCAGGAAACACCATATATTTT
CDR3aa: CASSYQMDRAGNTIYF